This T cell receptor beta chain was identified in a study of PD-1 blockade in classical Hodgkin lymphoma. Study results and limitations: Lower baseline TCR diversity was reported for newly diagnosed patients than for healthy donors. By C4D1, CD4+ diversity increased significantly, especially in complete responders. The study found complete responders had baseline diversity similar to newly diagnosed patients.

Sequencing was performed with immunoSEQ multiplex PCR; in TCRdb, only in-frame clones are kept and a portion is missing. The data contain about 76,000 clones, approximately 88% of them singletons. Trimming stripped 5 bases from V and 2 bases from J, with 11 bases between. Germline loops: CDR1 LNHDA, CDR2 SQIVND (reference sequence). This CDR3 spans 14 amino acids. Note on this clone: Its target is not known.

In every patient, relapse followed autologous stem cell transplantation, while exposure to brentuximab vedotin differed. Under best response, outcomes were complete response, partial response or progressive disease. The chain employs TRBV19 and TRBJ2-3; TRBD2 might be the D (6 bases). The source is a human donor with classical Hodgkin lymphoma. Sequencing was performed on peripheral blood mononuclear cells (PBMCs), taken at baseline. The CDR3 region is CASSLRDFTDTQYF. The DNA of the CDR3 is TGTGCCAGTAGTCTAAGGGACTTCACAGATACGCAGTATTTT.